A single sample is the source of the 24 T cell receptor beta chains below, sequenced in a study of blood T cell repertoires in COVID-19. Using immunoSEQ multiplex PCR, the repertoire was profiled, and TCRdb retains in-frame clones only, with some absent. This table has over 150,000 clones, around 87% appearing once. Specimen: peripheral blood. Every receptor here comes from a man aged 55 to 70 with COVID-19, enrolled during active disease.

V is TRBV24-1 and J is TRBJ1-1; 7 nucleotides agree with TRBD1. Germline trimming cut 2 bases from V and 0 bases from J; bases unmatched to any gene: 2. The CDR3 loop spans 15 amino acids. In germline, CDR1 is KGHDR, CDR2 SFDVKD. The CDR3 region has the DNA TGTGCCACCAGTGATTCCACAGGGGTGAACACTGAAGCTTTCTTT. Residues: CATSDSTGVNTEAFF.

The chain joins TRBV5-4 to TRBJ2-1, with D perhaps TRBD2 (6 bases). In germline, CDR1 is SGHNT, CDR2 YYREEE (reference sequence). The CDR3 is made up of 15 amino acids. V gave up 0 bases and J gave up 4 bases, with 11 bases separating them. The chain's CDR3 is CASSLAGTQYNEQFF. CDR3 DNA: TGTGCCAGCAGCTTGGCCGGGACTCAATACAATGAGCAGTTCTTC.

This rearrangement joins TRBV12-3 or TRBV12-4 to TRBJ1-1; no definite D call. V lost 3 bases, J lost 5 bases, and 10 bases lay in between. The CDR3 spans 13 residues. The chain's CDR3 is CASSFGSVTEAFF. The CDR3 region has the DNA TGTGCCAGCAGTTTCGGTTCGGTTACTGAAGCTTTCTTT.

The gene calls are TRBV24-1 and TRBJ1-4; a weak D match, TRBD1 (6 bases). Germline V gives CDR1 KGHDR, CDR2 SFDVKD. This CDR3 contains 14 residues. V lost 6 bases and J 7 bases, leaving 14 bases between the germline ends. The CDR3 spells CATSKPGVGEKLFF. CDR3 in DNA: TGTGCCACCAGTAAACCAGGGGTGGGTGAAAAACTGTTTTTT.

The CDR3 sequence: CASSQEGAFETQYF. For the CDR3, the DNA is TGCGCCAGCAGCCAAGAAGGGGCTTTTGAGACCCAGTACTTC. This rearrangement joins TRBV4-3 to TRBJ2-5, with D possibly being TRBD1 (5 bases). The CDR3 extends over 14 amino acids. The germline V and J ends were trimmed by 0 bases and 5 bases, with 10 bases remaining between them. Looked up from germline, CDR1 is LGHNA and CDR2 is YSLEER.

This chain connects TRBV6-2 or TRBV6-3 to TRBJ2-5; weak D call: TRBD2 (7 bases). V was cut by 3 bases and J by 5 bases, with 13 bases left in between. Germline assignment: CDR1 MNHEY and CDR2 SVGEGT. This CDR3 contains 14 residues. The chain's CDR3 is CASSYMGGRETQYF. DNA for the CDR3: TGTGCCAGCAGTTATATGGGGGGGCGGGAGACCCAGTACTTC.

The J gene is TRBJ1-5, the V gene TRBV18; 11 bases are a match to TRBD1. Germline V gene data show CDR1 as KGHSH and CDR2 as LQKENI. The CDR3 consists of 17 residues. With 6 bases clipped from V and 4 bases from J, the junction kept 11 bases outside the gene matches. The CDR3 nucleotides read TGTGCCAGCTCCCCTACCCGGGACAGGGGGATGAATCAGCCCCAGCATTTT. Encoded protein: CASSPTRDRGMNQPQHF.

The chain carries TRBV18 and TRBJ2-1; the match to TRBD1 covers 11 bases. After removal of 2 bases from V and 7 bases from J, the junction contained 4 bases not matched to a gene. The CDR3 covers 15 residues. Germline values: CDR1 KGHSH, CDR2 LQKENI. CDR3 nucleotides: TGTGCCAGCTCACCAGGGACAGGGGGAATGAATGAGCAGTTCTTC. This gives the protein CASSPGTGGMNEQFF.

The chain links TRBV7-2 to TRBJ1-1; TRBD1 might be the D (6 bases). Germline CDR1 reads SGHTA; CDR2 reads FQGNSA. Trimming stripped 2 bases from V and 4 bases from J, with 11 bases between. This CDR3 is built from 14 residues. DNA for the CDR3: TGTGCCAGCAGCTTAAACAGGGCGACCACTGAAGCTTTCTTT. This codes for CASSLNRATTEAFF.

This chain links TRBV20-1 with TRBJ1-6; 8 bases map to TRBD1. The CDR3 runs to 15 residues. V was pared by 3 bases and J by 7 bases, with 8 bases of the junction left unmatched. Germline V gene lookup returns CDR1 DFQATT and CDR2 SNEGSKA (reference sequence). CDR3 region: CSASNQGAGNSPLHF. The CDR3 bases are TGCAGTGCTAGTAACCAGGGGGCCGGAAATTCACCCCTCCACTTT.

In this sample, this clone turned up once. V usage is TRBV10-1 and J usage is TRBJ2-2, with 12 bases matching TRBD2. The germline V gene has CDR1 WNHNN and CDR2 SYGVQD (reference sequence). The CDR3 contains 18 residues. With 3 bases clipped from V and 4 bases from J, the junction kept 9 bases outside the gene matches. The CDR3 nucleotides read TGCGCCAGCAGTGAAGCGCGACTAGCGGGAGTTGGCACCGGGGAGCTGTTTTTT. Translated: CASSEARLAGVGTGELFF.

V and J are TRBV18 and TRBJ2-1; TRBD2 matches 12 bases. Germline assignment: CDR1 KGHSH and CDR2 LQKENI. This CDR3 is 16 amino acids long. The V segment lost 8 bases and the J segment 1 base; nucleotides outside the gene matches: 6. This CDR3 reads CASLFGLAGSYNEQFF. DNA of the CDR3: TGTGCCAGCCTATTCGGACTAGCGGGGTCCTACAATGAGCAGTTCTTC.

The CDR3 sequence is CASSLGGERTDTQYF. The CDR3 DNA reads as TGTGCCAGCAGCTTGGGTGGGGAGCGCACAGATACGCAGTATTTT. The chain couples TRBV7-9 to TRBJ2-3; TRBD2 is a possible D gene (5 bases). The germline CDR1 and CDR2 sequences are SEHNR and FQNEAQ (reference sequence). Trimming removed 3 bases at V and 1 base at J, with 11 bases between. CDR3 size: 15 residues. Based on the CDR3 plus reference TRBV7-9 and TRBJ2-3, the full variable domain is DTGVSQNPRHKITKRGQNVTFRCDPISEHNRLYWYRQTLGQGPEFLTYFQNEAQLEKSRLLSDRFSAERPKGSFSTLEIQRTEQGDSAMYLCASSLGGERTDTQYFGPGTRLTVL.

J is TRBJ1-4 and V is TRBV10-1; unclear D gene. Germline V gene data show CDR1 as WNHNN and CDR2 as SYGVQD (reference sequence). This CDR3 contains 18 residues. V lost 6 bases to trimming and J lost 0 bases, with 20 bases between them. The chain's CDR3 is CASREGRVGGPTNEKLFF. As DNA, the CDR3 is TGCGCCAGCAGGGAGGGTCGGGTAGGAGGGCCAACTAATGAAAAACTGTTTTTT.

The CDR3 nucleotides are TGCGCCAGCAGGGGGCGCGGCGAGCAGTACTTC. It specifies CASRGRGEQYF. This chain links TRBV5-1 with TRBJ2-7; a possible D gene is TRBD1 (5 bases). Germline values: CDR1 SGHRS, CDR2 YFSETQ. Trimming left V 5 bases short and J 6 bases short, with 9 bases between. The CDR3 spans 11 residues.

The gene calls are TRBV2 and TRBJ1-5; perhaps TRBD1 as D (5 bases). V lost 3 bases, J lost 7 bases, and 13 bases lay in between. The germline gives CDR1 SNHLY, CDR2 FYNNEI. The CDR3 length is 14 residues. CDR3 coding DNA: TGTGCCAGCAGTGACGGGCAGGGTGGACAGCCCCAGCATTTT. This encodes CASSDGQGGQPQHF.

The V gene is TRBV11-2, the J gene TRBJ2-7, with 7 bases fitting TRBD1. The germline V gene encodes CDR1 SGHAT and CDR2 FQNNGV. Losses at the gene ends were 2 bases for V and 4 bases for J; bases not matched to a gene: 5. CDR3 length: 14 amino acids. CDR3 in amino acids: CASSLLGQNYEQYF. DNA of the CDR3: TGTGCCAGCAGCTTACTGGGACAGAATTACGAGCAGTACTTC.

The J gene is TRBJ2-1, the V gene TRBV27; 7 nucleotides agree with TRBD2. The CDR3 contains 15 residues. Trimming took 8 bases from V and 1 from J; bases not matched to a gene: 8. Per germline, CDR1 MNHEY and CDR2 SMNVEV (reference sequence). The CDR3 DNA is TGTGCCAGCGGGACTAATCGACTATCCTACAATGAGCAGTTCTTC. It is translated as CASGTNRLSYNEQFF.

The rearrangement links TRBV5-8 to TRBJ2-7, with D perhaps TRBD1 (6 bases). In germline, CDR1 is SGHTS, CDR2 YDEGEE. The CDR3 consists of 15 residues. The V gene lost 0 bases and the J gene lost 3 bases, with 13 bases spanning the gap. CDR3 sequence (DNA): TGTGCCAGCAGCTTGGCGGACAGAAATTACTACGAGCAGTACTTC. Protein sequence: CASSLADRNYYEQYF. Complete variable domain (other parts from reference TRBV5-8 and TRBJ2-7): EAGVTQSPTHLIKTRGQQATLRCSPISGHTSVYWYQQALGLGLQFLLWYDEGEERNRGNFPPRFSGRQFPNYSSELNVNALELEDSALYLCASSLADRNYYEQYFGPGTRLTVT.

This clone was seen a few times. V usage is TRBV9 and J usage is TRBJ2-1; D ambiguous. This CDR3 is 15 amino acids long. Trimming shortened V by 0 bases and J by 0 bases, and 7 bases separated the two germline ends. Germline CDR1 is SGDLS and CDR2 is YYNGEE. The CDR3 is CASSVEVASYNEQFF. CDR3 DNA sequence: TGTGCCAGCAGCGTAGAGGTAGCCTCCTACAATGAGCAGTTCTTC.

J is TRBJ2-5 and V is TRBV24-1; D uncertain. This CDR3 comprises 13 residues. Germline CDR1 and CDR2: KGHDR and SFDVKD. V lost 6 bases and J 3 bases, leaving 10 bases between the germline ends. DNA for the CDR3: TGTGCCACCAGTCATGGGCCAGAAGAGACCCAGTACTTC. As protein: CATSHGPEETQYF.

This chain uses TRBV11-3 with TRBJ2-5, with 8 positions matching TRBD2. The V and J ends lost 4 bases and 5 bases, in that order; junction bases with no gene match: 18. Germline V gene lookup returns CDR1 SGHNT and CDR2 YENEEA. CDR3 size: 18 residues. For the CDR3, the DNA is TGTGCCAGCAGCTCACCGGGTATGGCGGGAGGAGCTGAGGAGACCCAGTACTTC. It is translated as CASSSPGMAGGAEETQYF.

The chain couples TRBV5-4 to TRBJ2-3, with a tentative D call TRBD2 (5 bases). The ends were cut back, 4 bases at V and 0 bases at J, with 12 bases in the middle. The length of the CDR3 is 15 residues. Germline V gene sequence: CDR1 SGHNT, CDR2 YYREEE (reference sequence). Written as DNA, the CDR3 is TGTGCCAGCAGCGAGGACTTCGCTAGCACAGATACGCAGTATTTT. This translates into CASSEDFASTDTQYF.

J is TRBJ1-5 and V is TRBV19; 12 bases map to TRBD1. Germline V gene data show CDR1 as LNHDA and CDR2 as SQIVND (reference sequence). The CDR3 loop spans 15 amino acids. After removal of 7 bases from V and 7 bases from J, the junction contained 8 bases not matched to a gene. The CDR3: CASTQGQGARQPQHF. The CDR3 region has the DNA TGTGCCAGTACCCAGGGACAGGGGGCGCGACAGCCCCAGCATTTT.